This TCR beta chain came from a study of T-cell reconstitution after alpha-beta-depleted transplantation in children. Preparing the TCRbeta library involved the use of unique molecular identifiers. TCRdb reprocessed the PCR reads with MiXCR, giving one entry per CDR3 protein. Among under 250,000 distinct CDR3 sequences listed, about 7% were seen once. The CDR3 loop spans 16 amino acids. Looked up from germline, CDR1 is SGHTA and CDR2 is FQGNSA. V was pared by 5 bases and J by 3 bases, with 11 bases of the junction left unmatched. This clonotype was detected many times. The sequenced sample was PBMCs, obtained before TCRalphabeta/CD19-depleted stem cell transplant. The clonotype was recovered from a boy aged 2 to 10 with acute lymphoblastic leukemia, due to receive a stem cell transplant. V gene TRBV7-2 combines with J gene TRBJ2-7, with 9 bases lining up with TRBD2. The CDR3 DNA sequence: TGTGCCAGCAGCGTCTCGCCGGGACTAGCTTTCTACGAGCAGTACTTC. Its protein is CASSVSPGLAFYEQYF.